This entry lists 26 T cell receptor beta chains sequenced from one sample in a study of vaccination and CD4 T cells after COVID-19. Treatment noted: roughly ten-day PBMC culture with coronavirus spike peptide pools or control peptides (ViraFEST assay). Cultured CD4+ T cell DNA was sequenced using the Oncomine TCR Beta short-read assay. TCRdb redid the calling of the PCR reads with MiXCR, one entry per CDR3 protein. Of 3,500 to 4,000 distinct CDR3 sequences listed, about 17% are singletons. Their target antigens are unknown. Sequenced input: CD4+ T cells from blood, cultured in vitro. These receptors were collected from a human donor who had recovered from COVID-19.

CDR3 protein: CASSSTTGGEETQYF. The CDR3 DNA is TGCGCCAGCAGCTCGACTACAGGGGGGGAAGAGACCCAGTACTTC. The V gene is TRBV5-1, the J gene TRBJ2-5; weak D call: TRBD1 (8 bases). V lost 3 bases and J lost 3, with 15 bases in between. The CDR3 consists of 15 residues. CDR1 is SGHRS and CDR2 is YFSETQ in the germline V gene.

This clonotype is labeled as medium-sized. This chain uses TRBV20-1 with TRBJ2-5; 10 nucleotides align to TRBD1. Germline V CDR1 and CDR2: DFQATT, SNEGSKA (reference sequence). This CDR3 is built from 13 residues. V was pared by 5 bases and J by 6 bases, with 6 bases of the junction left unmatched. CDR3 protein: CSAWTGGGQTQYF. CDR3 DNA: TGCAGTGCTTGGACAGGGGGAGGACAGACCCAGTACTTC.

This clonotype has more than one count but fewer than ten. J is TRBJ1-1 and V is TRBV12-3 or TRBV12-4; D is perhaps TRBD1 (6 bases). Trimming removed 5 bases from V and 4 bases from J, with 11 bases in between. This CDR3 contains 13 residues. CDR3 in amino acids: CASSLRGPTEAFF. As DNA, the CDR3 is TGTGCCAGCAGTCTCAGGGGCCCCACTGAAGCTTTCTTT.

This clonotype was observed a few times. V is TRBV5-4 and J is TRBJ1-2; D not resolved. Germline assignment: CDR1 SGHNT and CDR2 YYREEE (reference sequence). This CDR3 spans 14 amino acids. The ends were cut back, 0 bases at V and 7 bases at J, with 13 bases in the middle. The CDR3 DNA reads TGTGCCAGCAGCTTGGGGGAGGGCCATATTGGCTACACCTTC. Its translation is CASSLGEGHIGYTF.

The rearrangement joins TRBV30 to TRBJ2-4; D perhaps matches TRBD1 (6 bases). Germline assignment: CDR1 GTSNPN and CDR2 SVGIG (reference sequence). V lost 2 bases and J 13 bases, leaving 15 bases between the germline ends. This CDR3 spans 12 amino acids. The DNA of the CDR3 is TGTGCCTGGAGTCCAACTCCGGGACACCAGTACTTC. Protein product: CAWSPTPGHQYF.

The chain employs TRBV10-3 and TRBJ2-2; unclear D gene. The length of the CDR3 is 21 residues. Per germline, CDR1 ENHRY and CDR2 SYGVKD. V lost 8 bases, J lost 3 bases, and 34 bases lay in between. CDR3 loop: CAISALLTPQIQRTDTGELFF. The DNA of the CDR3 is TGTGCCATCTCGGCCTTGCTAACGCCCCAAATACAGAGAACCGACACCGGGGAGCTGTTTTTT.

By proportion, this clonotype is medium-sized. The chain employs TRBV20-1 and TRBJ2-3, with 12 bases identical to TRBD2. Germline assignment: CDR1 DFQATT and CDR2 SNEGSKA (reference sequence). The CDR3 is 17 amino acids. J lost 3 bases, V lost 6 bases, and 13 bases had no gene match. The CDR3 spells CSAIGPSGGAGTDTQYF. Written as DNA, the CDR3 is TGCAGTGCCATAGGTCCTAGCGGGGGGGCCGGGACAGATACGCAGTATTTT.

V usage is TRBV20-1 and J usage is TRBJ1-5, with 7 bases that match TRBD1. Germline V gives CDR1 DFQATT, CDR2 SNEGSKA (reference sequence). The CDR3 contains 14 residues. V lost 5 bases and J lost 2; bases outside the gene matches: 6. CDR3 nucleotides: TGCAGTGCTTTGGCTGGACAGGGCAATCAGCCCCAGCATTTT. Translated: CSALAGQGNQPQHF.

The rearrangement joins TRBV30 to TRBJ1-1, with D possibly matching TRBD1 (6 bases). There are 12 residues in the CDR3. Germline V gives CDR1 GTSNPN, CDR2 SVGIG (reference sequence). V gave up 2 bases and J gave up 5 bases, with 9 bases separating them. CDR3 residues: CAWSQGWTEAFF. DNA for the CDR3: TGTGCCTGGAGTCAGGGGTGGACTGAAGCTTTCTTT.

This clonotype was observed a handful of times. V gene TRBV6-4 combines with J gene TRBJ2-3; D not certain. In germline, CDR1 is MRHNA, CDR2 SNTAGT. There are 13 residues in the CDR3. Trimming took 2 bases from V and 2 from J, leaving 5 bases between them. CDR3 sequence reads: CASSDRVTDTQYF. Written as DNA, the CDR3 is TGTGCCAGCAGTGACAGGGTCACAGATACGCAGTATTTT.

By share of the sample, this clonotype is medium-sized. J is TRBJ2-7 and V is TRBV6-1; tentatively, D is TRBD1 (6 bases). With 6 bases removed from V and 0 bases from J, the gap between germline ends came to 9 bases. Germline lookup yields CDR1 MNHNS and CDR2 SASEGT. The CDR3 has 13 amino acids. The CDR3 DNA sequence: TGTGCCAGCAGACAGACAGGCTCCTACGAGCAGTACTTC. The encoded protein is CASRQTGSYEQYF.

The chain combines TRBV6-4 with TRBJ2-2; D is possibly TRBD1 (6 bases). The length of the CDR3 is 14 residues. Trimming pared 6 bases from V and 5 bases from J, leaving 13 bases between. Germline loops: CDR1 MRHNA, CDR2 SNTAGT. DNA of the CDR3: TGTGCCAGCAGCGGGACACCGGGGACCGGGGAGCTGTTTTTT. Its translation is CASSGTPGTGELFF.

This clonotype is medium-sized. This chain links TRBV30 with TRBJ1-6; tentatively, D is TRBD1 (6 bases). The ends were cut back, 5 bases at V and 10 bases at J, with 21 bases in the middle. This CDR3 contains 15 residues. Germline CDR1 is GTSNPN and CDR2 is SVGIG (reference sequence). The chain's CDR3 is CAWEGTQRTHSPLHF. As DNA, the CDR3 is TGTGCCTGGGAGGGGACACAAAGGACCCACTCACCCCTCCACTTT.

Judged by abundance, this clonotype is medium-sized (0.01 to 0.1%). The chain combines TRBV7-9 with TRBJ2-3; weak D call: TRBD2 (5 bases). CDR1 and CDR2 from the germline V gene are SEHNR and FQNEAQ (reference sequence). V gave up 5 bases and J gave up 4 bases, with 13 bases separating them. The CDR3 spans 14 residues. CDR3 in DNA: TGTGCCAGCAGCATTACGGGGTCACCAGATACGCAGTATTTT. Translation gives CASSITGSPDTQYF. Full variable domain (rest looked up from reference TRBV7-9 and TRBJ2-3): DTGVSQNPRHKITKRGQNVTFRCDPISEHNRLYWYRQTLGQGPEFLTYFQNEAQLEKSRLLSDRFSAERPKGSFSTLEIQRTEQGDSAMYLCASSITGSPDTQYFGPGTRLTVL.

The rearrangement uses TRBV5-1 and TRBJ1-2; 10 bases line up with TRBD1. Looked up from germline, CDR1 is SGHRS and CDR2 is YFSETQ. Trimming removed 4 bases from V and 8 bases from J; junction bases left unmatched: 11. The CDR3 is 15 amino acids. The chain's CDR3 is CASSREGQGRRGYTF. CDR3 nucleotide sequence: TGCGCCAGCAGCCGCGAGGGACAGGGGCGTCGAGGCTACACCTTC.

The sample holds a few counts of this clonotype. V is TRBV5-5 and J is TRBJ2-1; TRBD1 is a possible D gene (5 bases). V shed 0 bases and J shed 4 bases, with 14 bases lying between them. CDR3 length: 16 amino acids. Per the germline V gene, CDR1 is SGHKS and CDR2 is YYEKEE (reference sequence). The DNA for the CDR3 is TGTGCCAGCAGCTTGGACCTACACAGGCGGTACAATGAGCAGTTCTTC. Protein: CASSLDLHRRYNEQFF.

Within the sample, this clonotype is large (0.1 to 1%). The chain recombines TRBV6-5 with TRBJ1-1, with a weak D call TRBD1 (5 bases). The CDR3 loop spans 12 amino acids. Germline V CDR1 and CDR2: MNHEY, SVGAGI. V lost 2 bases, J lost 5 bases, and 6 bases lay in between. This CDR3 reads CASSYGGTEAFF. DNA for the CDR3: TGTGCCAGCAGTTACGGGGGGACTGAAGCTTTCTTT.

The chain is built from TRBV7-6 and TRBJ2-5, with TRBD2 matching over 10 bases. J gave up 1 base and V 1 base, and 0 bases lay outside the gene matches. In germline, CDR1 is SGHVS, CDR2 FNYEAQ. This CDR3 region has 15 residues. For the CDR3, the DNA is TGTGCCAGCAGCTTAGGGACTAGCGGCCAAGAGACCCAGTACTTC. The encoded protein is CASSLGTSGQETQYF. Combining the CDR3 with reference TRBV7-6 and TRBJ2-5 gives the whole variable domain GAGVSQSPRYKVTKRGQDVALRCDPISGHVSLYWYRQALGQGPEFLTYFNYEAQQDKSGLPNDRFSAERPEGSISTLTIQRTEQRDSAMYRCASSLGTSGQETQYFGPGTRLLVL.

The chain links TRBV30 to TRBJ2-1; D remains unclear. Trimming stripped 0 bases from V and 8 bases from J, with 5 bases between. Germline V gives CDR1 GTSNPN, CDR2 SVGIG (reference sequence). CDR3 length equals 11 residues. The CDR3 nucleotides are TGTGCCTGGAGTGTATTGGATGAGCAGTTCTTC. As protein: CAWSVLDEQFF.

This clonotype was detected only a few times. The genes are TRBV5-1 and TRBJ2-5; tentatively, D is TRBD2 (5 bases). Germline CDR1 SGHRS, CDR2 YFSETQ. The CDR3 length is 14 residues. V was cut by 2 bases and J by 4 bases, with 12 bases left in between. The CDR3 nucleotides read TGCGCCAGCAGCTTATCAGGACTCAGAGAGACCCAGTACTTC. It translates to CASSLSGLRETQYF.

By share of the sample, this clonotype is medium-sized. This chain links TRBV7-9 with TRBJ2-5; 8 bases agree with TRBD1. From germline, CDR1 is SEHNR and CDR2 FQNEAQ (reference sequence). The CDR3 contains 15 residues. The ends lost 5 bases at V and 2 bases at J; junction bases unmatched: 7. The CDR3 reads CASSRGQGRQETQYF. DNA for the CDR3: TGTGCCAGCAGCCGAGGACAGGGCCGACAAGAGACCCAGTACTTC.

This clonotype was seen a few times. This chain links TRBV5-4 with TRBJ1-2; 9 nucleotides match TRBD1. CDR1 is SGHNT and CDR2 is YYREEE in the germline V gene (reference sequence). The CDR3 totals 16 residues. V was pared by 0 bases and J by 7 bases, with 10 bases of the junction left unmatched. The CDR3 bases are TGTGCCAGCAGCTTGGGGGACCGACAGGGGGTTGGTGGCTACACCTTC. It encodes CASSLGDRQGVGGYTF.

The J gene is TRBJ2-2, the V gene TRBV12-3 or TRBV12-4, with D possibly being TRBD1 (6 bases). Deletions cut 2 bases from V and 5 bases from J, with 9 bases between. The length of the CDR3 is 14 residues. This chain's CDR3 is CASSLKGGTGELFF. The CDR3, as DNA: TGTGCCAGCAGTTTAAAAGGGGGTACCGGGGAGCTGTTTTTT.

This sequence joins TRBV7-8 and TRBJ1-2; D may be TRBD1 (5 bases). Germline CDR1 is SGHVS and CDR2 is FQNEAQ. The CDR3 sequence is 15 residues long. The V and J ends lost 1 base and 8 bases respectively, with 17 bases between them. The CDR3 is CASSLVYAPGYGYTF. In DNA, the CDR3 is TGTGCCAGCAGCTTAGTCTACGCGCCAGGGTACGGCTACACCTTC.

V and J are TRBV11-2 and TRBJ1-2; 7 bases align to TRBD1. Germline V lookup: CDR1 SGHAT, CDR2 FQNNGV. The CDR3 runs 15 residues. V shed 2 bases, J shed 9 bases, and the junction held 12 bases outside the gene matches. CDR3 sequence: CASSLLQGPRSSYTF. CDR3 coding DNA: TGTGCCAGCAGCTTACTACAGGGGCCGCGTTCCAGCTACACCTTC.

In this sample, this clonotype is large. The J gene is TRBJ1-3, the V gene TRBV6-1; TRBD1 aligns across 7 bases. The length of the CDR3 is 17 residues. Losses at the gene ends were 2 bases for V and 1 base for J; bases not matched to a gene: 8. Germline V gene sequence: CDR1 MNHNS, CDR2 SASEGT. The CDR3: CASSEISGGTSGNTIYF. CDR3 DNA sequence: TGTGCCAGCAGTGAAATTTCAGGGGGGACATCTGGAAACACCATATATTTT.